This TCR beta chain came from a study of CD4 T cells in relation to SARS-CoV-2 and coronaviruses. Germline CDR1 is SQVTM and CDR2 is ANQGSEA. Trimming left V 6 bases short and J 5 bases short, with 14 bases between. The CDR3 runs 13 residues. With respect to this clone: Its antigen is still unknown.

Only in-frame clones appear in the TCRdb table, and some are missing; sequencing was by immunoSEQ multiplex PCR. The repertoire holds around 16,000 clones, with under 85% as singletons. The unexposed donors gave CD4+ T cells in about 2010-2019, prior to COVID-19. After roughly ten days of culture, CD4+ T cells were isolated. This TCR came from a human donor in good health. V usage is TRBV29-1 and J usage is TRBJ1-5, with a possible D match to TRBD1 (5 bases). Sequenced input: CD4+ T cells from PBMCs, cultured in vitro. The DNA of the CDR3 is TGCAGCGTCGGGCCCGCCAGGGATCAGCCCCAGCATTTT. Protein sequence: CSVGPARDQPQHF.